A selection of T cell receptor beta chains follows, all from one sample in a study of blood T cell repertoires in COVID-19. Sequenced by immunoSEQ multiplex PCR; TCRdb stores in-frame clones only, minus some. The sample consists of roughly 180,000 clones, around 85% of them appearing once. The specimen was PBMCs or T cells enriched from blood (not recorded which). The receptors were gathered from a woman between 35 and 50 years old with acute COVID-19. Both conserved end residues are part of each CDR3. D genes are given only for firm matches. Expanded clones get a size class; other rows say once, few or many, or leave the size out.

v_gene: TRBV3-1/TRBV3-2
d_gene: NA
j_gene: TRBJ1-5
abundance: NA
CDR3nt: TGTGCCAGCAGTCTTCCAGATCAGCCCCAGCATTTT
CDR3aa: CASSLPDQPQHF

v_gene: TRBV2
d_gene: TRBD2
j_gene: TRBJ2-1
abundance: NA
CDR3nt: TGTGCCAGCAGGAGCGGGAGGGCCGGCAATGAGCAGTTCTTC
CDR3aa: CASRSGRAGNEQFF

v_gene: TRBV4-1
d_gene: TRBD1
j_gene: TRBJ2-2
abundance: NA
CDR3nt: TGCGCCAGCAGCCAAAGGACAGGGGGCTCTAGCGGCGGTGGGGAGCTGTTTTTT
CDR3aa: CASSQRTGGSSGGGELFF

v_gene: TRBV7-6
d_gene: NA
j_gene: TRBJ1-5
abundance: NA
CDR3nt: TGTGCCAGCAGCTCAGACAGTAGCAATCAGCCCCAGCATTTT
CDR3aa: CASSSDSSNQPQHF

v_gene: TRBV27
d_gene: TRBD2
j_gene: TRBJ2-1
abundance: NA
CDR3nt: TGTGCCAGCAGAGCGGGAGTCTACAATGAGCAGTTCTTC
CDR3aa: CASRAGVYNEQFF

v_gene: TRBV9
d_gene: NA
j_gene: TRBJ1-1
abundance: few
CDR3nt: TGTGCCAGCAGCCGCTCCGGGGAGACTGAAGCTTTCTTT
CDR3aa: CASSRSGETEAFF

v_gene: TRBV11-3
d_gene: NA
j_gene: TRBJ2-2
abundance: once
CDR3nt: TGTGCCAGCAGCTTGGGGCCGCCGAAGAACACCGGGGAGCTGTTTTTT
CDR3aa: CASSLGPPKNTGELFF

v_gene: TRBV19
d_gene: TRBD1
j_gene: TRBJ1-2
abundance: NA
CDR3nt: TGTGCCACCCAGGGGGTAGGGCCCCGTGGCTACACCTTC
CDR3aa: CATQGVGPRGYTF

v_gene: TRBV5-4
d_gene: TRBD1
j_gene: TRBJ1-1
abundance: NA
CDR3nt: TGTGCCAGCAGCAAGGGACAGGAGGTTCTTGAAGCTTTCTTT
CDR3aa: CASSKGQEVLEAFF

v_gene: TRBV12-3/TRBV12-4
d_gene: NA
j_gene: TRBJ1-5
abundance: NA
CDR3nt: TGTGCCAGCAGTTTGGTAGATCAGCCCCAGCATTTT
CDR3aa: CASSLVDQPQHF

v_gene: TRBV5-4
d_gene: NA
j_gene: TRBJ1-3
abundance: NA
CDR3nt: TGTGCCAGCAGCTTGGGAGGGTCAAGCTCTGGAAACACCATATATTTT
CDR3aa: CASSLGGSSSGNTIYF

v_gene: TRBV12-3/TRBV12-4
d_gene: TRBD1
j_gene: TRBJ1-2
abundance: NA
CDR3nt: TGTGCCAGCAGTACAGGGGGTATCGGCGGCTACACCTTC
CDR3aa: CASSTGGIGGYTF

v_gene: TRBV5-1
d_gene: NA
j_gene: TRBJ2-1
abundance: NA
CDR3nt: TGCGCCAGCAGCTTGTTGAAGCTGTCCTACAATGAGCAGTTCTTC
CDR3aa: CASSLLKLSYNEQFF

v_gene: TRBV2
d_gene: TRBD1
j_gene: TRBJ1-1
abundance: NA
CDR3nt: TGTGCCAGCGGGATCGACAGGGACACTGAAGCTTTCTTT
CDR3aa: CASGIDRDTEAFF

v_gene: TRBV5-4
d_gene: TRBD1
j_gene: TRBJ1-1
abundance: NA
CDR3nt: TGTGCCAGCAGCTTTCAGGGGGTGAACACTGAAGCTTTCTTT
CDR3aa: CASSFQGVNTEAFF

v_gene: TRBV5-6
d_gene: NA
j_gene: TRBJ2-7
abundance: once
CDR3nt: TGTGCCAGCGTCTTTATGGGCGGGCAGCGAGACCCGTACTTC
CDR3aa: CASVFMGGQRDPYF

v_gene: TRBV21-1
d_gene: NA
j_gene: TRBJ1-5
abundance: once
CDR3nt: TGTGCCAGCATTCCAACAAATCAGCCCCAGCATTTT
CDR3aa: CASIPTNQPQHF

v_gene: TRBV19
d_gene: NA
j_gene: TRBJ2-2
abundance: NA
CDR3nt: TGTGCCAGTAGTATCTTGGGGACAACGAACACCGGGGAGCTGTTTTTT
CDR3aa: CASSILGTTNTGELFF

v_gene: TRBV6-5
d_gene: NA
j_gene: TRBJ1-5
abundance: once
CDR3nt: TGTGCCAGCAGTTACTCGCGACAGTATAATCAGCCCCAGCATTTT
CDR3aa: CASSYSRQYNQPQHF

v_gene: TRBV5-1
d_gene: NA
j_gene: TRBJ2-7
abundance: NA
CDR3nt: TGCGCCAGCAGCTTGGATCAGGTCGCACGCGAGCAGTACTTC
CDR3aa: CASSLDQVAREQYF